The 23 T cell receptor beta chains presented below share a single source sample, sequenced in a study of blood T cells in healthy people across ages. A sample-barcoded 5' primer and a J-beta primer mix were used in a second PCR of roughly 7 to 11 cycles. TCRdb used MiXCR to reprocess the 5' RACE reads, holding one entry per CDR3 protein. This table has about 1.7 million distinct CDR3 sequences, roughly 30% appearing once. The sequenced material came from blood. The source is a woman aged 25 to 45 in good health.

This clonotype was counted at least ten times. V usage is TRBV14 and J usage is TRBJ1-2, with TRBD1 matching over 8 bases. This CDR3 region has 15 residues. Germline values: CDR1 SGHDN, CDR2 FVKESK. With 3 bases clipped from V and 2 bases from J, the junction kept 5 bases outside the gene matches. The DNA of the CDR3 is TGTGCCAGCAGCCAGGGACAGGCCCCCAACTATGGCTACACCTTC. Its protein is CASSQGQAPNYGYTF. Full variable domain (rest looked up from reference TRBV14 and TRBJ1-2): EAGVTQFPSHSVIEKGQTVTLRCDPISGHDNLYWYRRVMGKEIKFLLHFVKESKQDESGMPNNRFLAERTGGTYSTLKVQPAELEDSGVYFCASSQGQAPNYGYTFGSGTRLTVV.

This chain uses TRBV27 with TRBJ2-7; maybe TRBD2 (5 bases). Gene TRBJ2-5 matches the end of the DNA better, so the J call may be wrong. The V gene's germline CDR1 is MNHEY and CDR2 SMNVEV (reference sequence). This CDR3 is 15 amino acids long. The chain's CDR3 is CASSLSLASTETQYF. CDR3 in DNA: TGTGCCAGCAGTTTATCCCTGGCTAGCACCGAGACCCAGTACTTC.

This clonotype came up once. This chain uses TRBV24-1 with TRBJ2-1; D call uncertain. Trimming took 6 bases from V and 6 from J, leaving 8 bases between them. CDR1 and CDR2 (germline): KGHDR, SFDVKD. The CDR3 sequence is 12 residues long. The CDR3 nucleotides read TGTGCCACCAGTAGTAGGGCCAATGAGCAGTTCTTC. Its protein is CATSSRANEQFF.

At least ten counts were recorded for this clonotype. This chain connects TRBV5-1 to TRBJ1-2; possibly TRBD1 for D (6 bases). Between the trimmed V and J ends, which lost 1 base and 8 bases, there was a span of 15 bases. This CDR3 region has 14 residues. CDR1 is SGHRS, CDR2 YFSETQ, per germline. The CDR3 DNA reads TGCGCCAGCAGCTTGATATCGGGGGGCAAGGGCTACACCTTC. It translates to CASSLISGGKGYTF.

This clonotype was seen many times. The J gene is TRBJ2-5, the V gene TRBV20-1; TRBD2 agrees at 14 bases. CDR3 length: 13 amino acids. The trim removed 4 bases at V and 10 bases at J, leaving 5 bases unmatched. In germline, CDR1 is DFQATT, CDR2 SNEGSKA (reference sequence). DNA of the CDR3: TGCAGTGCTACAGGGACTAGCGGGGGCGACCAGTACTTC. Its protein is CSATGTSGGDQYF.

The rearrangement uses TRBV2 and TRBJ1-2; D is uncertain. CDR1 SNHLY and CDR2 FYNNEI come from the germline V gene. Trimming removed 3 bases at V and 4 bases at J, with 9 bases between. The CDR3 length is 13 residues. The CDR3 spells CASSDEGGYGYTF. The CDR3 nucleotides are TGTGCCAGCAGTGATGAGGGAGGCTATGGCTACACCTTC.

Regarding this clonotype: A clone one base away is much larger, so this may be a read error. The chain employs TRBV12-3 or TRBV12-4 and TRBJ2-7; D is perhaps TRBD1 (5 bases). The CDR3 is made up of 14 amino acids. The V end was cut by 0 bases, the J end by 12 bases, with 18 bases between. The CDR3 nucleotides read TGTGCCAGCAGTTTAGCGGGGCCAGACGAGACCCTGTACTTC. It encodes CASSLAGPDETLYF.

About this clonotype itself: At one end, the junction sequence differs from germline, possibly due to a read error. The chain is built from TRBV18 and TRBJ1-5; D is unclear. CDR3 length equals 15 residues. Germline V lookup: CDR1 KGHSH, CDR2 LQKENI. The CDR3 bases are TGTGCCGGCTCACTGTGGCAGGCTAGCAATCAGCCCCAGCATTTT. Translation gives CAGSLWQASNQPQHF.

This clonotype was observed a few times. The V gene is TRBV2, the J gene TRBJ2-1; 7 bases are a match to TRBD2. The V gene's germline CDR1 is SNHLY and CDR2 FYNNEI. The trim removed 7 bases at V and 6 bases at J, leaving 9 bases unmatched. The CDR3 spans 14 residues. In nucleotides, the CDR3 is TGTGCCAGCACTGAGAGGGAGGGCTCCAATGAGCAGTTCTTC. It specifies CASTEREGSNEQFF.

Points on this clonotype: Just one base apart from a much larger clone, this may be a read error. The chain has TRBV6-2 or TRBV6-3 and TRBJ2-7; TRBD1 is a possible D gene (6 bases). Germline loops: CDR1 MNHEY, CDR2 SVGEGT. The CDR3 length is 12 residues. CDR3 nucleotides: TGTGCCGGCAGTTACTACAGGGACGAGCAGTACTTC. This translates into CAGSYYRDEQYF.

Comment on this clonotype: This may be a read error, as it is one base from a much larger clone. The gene calls are TRBV5-6 and TRBJ1-2; 9 bases line up with TRBD1. Germline V gene lookup returns CDR1 SGHDT and CDR2 YYEEEE. The CDR3 loop spans 15 amino acids. The CDR3 sequence: CVSSYVTGGPYGYTF. In DNA form, the CDR3 reads TGTGTCAGCAGCTACGTAACAGGGGGCCCCTATGGCTACACCTTC.

This clonotype came up a few times. The rearrangement links TRBV6-2 or TRBV6-3 to TRBJ2-3, with 10 bases matching TRBD1. The length of the CDR3 is 16 residues. J lost 5 bases, V lost 6 bases, and 11 bases had no gene match. CDR1 MNHEY and CDR2 SVGEGT come from the germline V gene. The CDR3 DNA reads TGTGCCAGCAGCTCCCCCGGACAGGGGGATGGAGATACGCAGTATTTT. The encoded protein is CASSSPGQGDGDTQYF.

This clonotype appeared a few times. The rearrangement uses TRBV7-9 and TRBJ2-5; TRBD2 aligns across 8 bases. J was trimmed by 8 bases and V by 1 base; bases with no gene match: 15. Germline lookup yields CDR1 SEHNR and CDR2 FQNEAQ (reference sequence). There are 17 residues in the CDR3. The CDR3 bases are TGTGCCAGCAGCTTAGTTCCCCTTTCGGGGGGGCTTGGAACCCAGTACTTC. Its translation: CASSLVPLSGGLGTQYF.

A word on this clonotype: Germline and junction disagree at one end, which may indicate a read error. This chain uses TRBV11-2 with TRBJ2-1; 11 nucleotides align to TRBD2. The CDR3 is 15 amino acids. Germline CDR1 and CDR2: SGHAT and FQNNGV. Here the CDR3 reads CASSLAGGVGNELFF. CDR3 nucleotide sequence: TGTGCCAGCAGCCTAGCGGGGGGCGTGGGAAATGAGCTGTTCTTC.

This rearrangement joins TRBV13 to TRBJ2-5; no firm D call. This CDR3 has 16 amino acids. The germline V gene encodes CDR1 PRHDT and CDR2 FYEKMQ (reference sequence). With 5 bases removed from V and 0 bases from J, the gap between germline ends came to 16 bases. In nucleotides, the CDR3 is TGTGCCAGCAGCCTACGGGTTTGGCGGAACCAAGAGACCCAGTACTTC. This encodes CASSLRVWRNQETQYF. Together with reference TRBV13 and TRBJ2-5, the CDR3 gives the full variable domain: AAGVIQSPRHLIKEKRETATLKCYPIPRHDTVYWYQQGPGQDPQFLISFYEKMQSDKGSIPDRFSAQQFSDYHSELNMSSLELGDSALYFCASSLRVWRNQETQYFGPGTRLLVL.

This clonotype was seen more than once but under ten times. This chain joins TRBV27 and TRBJ2-7, with TRBD2 matching over 11 bases. The junction had 17 bases not matched to a gene; V was cut back by 9 bases and J by 7 bases. The germline CDR1 and CDR2 sequences are MNHEY and SMNVEV (reference sequence). This CDR3 is 16 amino acids long. CDR3 bases: TGTGCCAGTAGTCCGGGACTAGCGGTTGGTCTGAGAGAGCAGTACTTC. Encoded protein: CASSPGLAVGLREQYF.

This clonotype was seen repeatedly, ten times or more. The V gene is TRBV10-3, the J gene TRBJ2-7; D not resolved. Germline loops: CDR1 ENHRY, CDR2 SYGVKD. V lost 6 bases to trimming and J lost 1 base, with 7 bases between them. The CDR3 is 12 residues long. The CDR3 DNA is TGTGCCATCAGCCCCTCATCCTACGAGCAGTACTTC. As protein: CAISPSSYEQYF.

This chain joins TRBV7-9 and TRBJ2-5; 8 nucleotides align to TRBD1. Germline V lookup: CDR1 SEHNR, CDR2 FQNEAQ (reference sequence). V gave up 5 bases and J gave up 5 bases; unmatched junction bases: 10. The CDR3 extends over 15 amino acids. CDR3 sequence: CASSQATGAVETQYF. CDR3 nucleotides: TGTGCCAGCAGCCAGGCGACAGGGGCCGTGGAGACCCAGTACTTC.

This clonotype occurred a few times. The chain links TRBV21-1 to TRBJ1-2; the table's TRBD1 call for D was not verified on the DNA. TRBV21-1 is given as a pseudogene. This CDR3 has 15 amino acids. CDR3 nucleotide sequence: TGTGCCAGCAGCCTTCGACAGGCAGGAAACTATGGCTACACCTTC. Its translation is CASSLRQAGNYGYTF.

A note on this clonotype: At one boundary the junction diverges from the germline segment, which might be a read error. This chain joins TRBV5-1 and TRBJ2-7; D ambiguous. Germline V gene data show CDR1 as SGHRS and CDR2 as YFSETQ. The CDR3 contains 14 residues. In nucleotides, the CDR3 is TGCACCAGCAGCTTGGAAAAGGGATTCTACGAGCAGTACTTC. Its translation: CTSSLEKGFYEQYF.

This clonotype was detected only a few times. V gene TRBV4-1 combines with J gene TRBJ2-3, with 8 bases identical to TRBD2. The CDR3 sequence is 17 residues long. The V and J ends lost 1 base and 4 bases, in that order; junction bases with no gene match: 10. From germline, CDR1 is MGHRA and CDR2 YSYEKL. CDR3 coding DNA: TGCGCCAGCAGCCAAGTAACGTACGGGGGGGCGGCAGATACGCAGTATTTT. Protein: CASSQVTYGGAADTQYF.

This sequence joins TRBV18 and TRBJ1-5; D not resolved. The CDR3 totals 16 residues. V was shortened by 3 bases and J by 2 bases, with 14 bases between the two germline ends. Germline-derived CDR1 and CDR2 are KGHSH and LQKENI. The CDR3 DNA is TGTGCCAGCTCACCGGTGGAGTTCGGAGGCAATCAGCCCCAGCATTTT. Its protein product is CASSPVEFGGNQPQHF. The full variable domain, completed using reference TRBV18 and TRBJ1-5, is NAGVMQNPRHLVRRRGQEARLRCSPMKGHSHVYWYRQLPEEGLKFMVYLQKENIIDESGMPKERFSAEFPKEGPSILRIQQVVRGDSAAYFCASSPVEFGGNQPQHFGDGTRLSIL.

The chain combines TRBV2 with TRBJ2-5; 12 bases map to TRBD2. This CDR3 region has 17 residues. The V gene's germline CDR1 is SNHLY and CDR2 FYNNEI. V was clipped by 3 bases and J by 11 bases; unmatched bases: 16. Here the CDR3 DNA reads TGTGCCAGCAGTGAGTGGCTAGCGGGAGGGCCGTACAATGAGCAGTACTTC. Protein product: CASSEWLAGGPYNEQYF.